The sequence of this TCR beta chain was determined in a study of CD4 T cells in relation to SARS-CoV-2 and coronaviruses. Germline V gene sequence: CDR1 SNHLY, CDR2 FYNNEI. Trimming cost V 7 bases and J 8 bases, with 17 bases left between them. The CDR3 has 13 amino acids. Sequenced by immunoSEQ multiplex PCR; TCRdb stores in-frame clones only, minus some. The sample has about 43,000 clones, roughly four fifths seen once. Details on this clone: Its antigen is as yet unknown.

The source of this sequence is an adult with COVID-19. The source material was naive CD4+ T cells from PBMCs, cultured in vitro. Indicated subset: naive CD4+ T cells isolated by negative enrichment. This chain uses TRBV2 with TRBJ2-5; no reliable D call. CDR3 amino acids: CASIGNWRATQYF. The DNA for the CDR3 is TGTGCCAGCATCGGAAACTGGAGAGCTACCCAGTACTTC.